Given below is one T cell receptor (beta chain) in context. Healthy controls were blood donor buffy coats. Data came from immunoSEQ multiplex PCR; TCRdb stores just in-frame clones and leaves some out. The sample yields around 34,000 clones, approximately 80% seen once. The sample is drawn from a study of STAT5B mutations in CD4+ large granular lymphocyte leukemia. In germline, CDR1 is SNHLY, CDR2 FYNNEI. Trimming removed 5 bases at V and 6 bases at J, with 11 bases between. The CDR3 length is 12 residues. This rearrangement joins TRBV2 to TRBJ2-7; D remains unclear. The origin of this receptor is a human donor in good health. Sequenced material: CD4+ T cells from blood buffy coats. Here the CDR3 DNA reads TGTGCCAGCAGTCGATTAGCTGGCGAGCAGTACTTC. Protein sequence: CASSRLAGEQYF.